The 27 T cell receptor beta chains below were found in one sample sequenced in a study of T-cell reconstitution after alpha-beta-depleted transplantation in children. Unique molecular identifiers were incorporated into the prepared TCRbeta library. TCRdb passed the PCR reads through MiXCR, listing each CDR3 protein once. The sample carries around 200,000 distinct CDR3 sequences, 17% recorded once. The sample was PBMCs, mostly from graft donor cells, taken 360 days after TCRalphabeta/CD19-depleted stem cell transplant. The receptor source for this set is a male patient aged 2-15 years who had a stem cell transplant for acute lymphoblastic leukemia, so the T cells may come from the graft donor.

At least ten counts were recorded for this clonotype. This chain connects TRBV4-3 to TRBJ2-1, with D tentatively TRBD2 (5 bases). Per the germline V gene, CDR1 is LGHNA and CDR2 is YSLEER. V lost 1 base to trimming and J lost 6 bases, with 13 bases between them. The CDR3 has 15 amino acids. The CDR3: CASSQASSPPNEQFF. In DNA form, the CDR3 reads TGCGCCAGCAGCCAAGCTAGCAGCCCTCCCAATGAGCAGTTCTTC.

The rearrangement joins TRBV12-3 or TRBV12-4 to TRBJ1-1; D might be TRBD1 (5 bases). This CDR3 region has 12 residues. Trimming cost V 5 bases and J 10 bases, with 14 bases left between them. CDR3 nucleotides: TGTGCCAGCAGTCCTCTCCCGGGGGTAGCTTTCTTT. This sequence encodes CASSPLPGVAFF.

This clonotype has only a few counts. The chain combines TRBV6-1 with TRBJ1-6; no definite D call. Germline lookup yields CDR1 MNHNS and CDR2 SASEGT. Deletions cut 6 bases from V and 10 bases from J, with 13 bases between. The CDR3 is 13 amino acids. This CDR3 is CASSFPNKSPLHF. The DNA for the CDR3 is TGTGCCAGCAGCTTTCCCAACAAATCACCCCTCCACTTT.

This clonotype was counted a few times. CDR3 nucleotides: TGTGCCAGCAGCTTGGGACTCACAGGGGGCCTGCGAGAGACCCAGTACTTC. The encoded protein is CASSLGLTGGLRETQYF. The rearrangement links TRBV5-5 to TRBJ2-5; 9 positions agree with TRBD1. The CDR3 consists of 17 residues. V shed 0 bases, J shed 4 bases, and the junction held 10 bases outside the gene matches. Germline lookup yields CDR1 SGHKS and CDR2 YYEKEE (reference sequence).

J is TRBJ2-7 and V is TRBV4-1, with D maybe TRBD2 (5 bases). Germline-derived CDR1 and CDR2 are MGHRA and YSYEKL. This CDR3 comprises 17 residues. V lost 0 bases to trimming and J lost 3 bases, with 18 bases between them. DNA of the CDR3: TGCGCCAGCAGCCAAGATCTAGAGGGCGGTTTTATCTACGAGCAGTACTTC. It encodes CASSQDLEGGFIYEQYF.

The V call is TRBV25-1, the J call TRBJ1-2, with no clear D. V was pared by 5 bases and J by 7 bases, with 14 bases between. CDR1 is MGHDK, CDR2 SYGVNS, per germline. The CDR3 is 13 residues long. CDR3 coding DNA: TGTGCCAGCAGTCCCGAGACCCGGAGTGGCTACACCTTC. This gives the protein CASSPETRSGYTF.

The genes are TRBV5-6 and TRBJ1-5, with TRBD1 matching over 8 bases. Trimming removed 2 bases from V and 2 bases from J; junction bases left unmatched: 18. The CDR3 consists of 20 residues. Germline V gene data show CDR1 as SGHDT and CDR2 as YYEEEE. In DNA form, the CDR3 reads TGTGCCAGCAGCTTAACGGTCCGGGACAGGCCAATCGTGGGCAATCAGCCCCAGCATTTT. Residues: CASSLTVRDRPIVGNQPQHF. The variable domain in full, with the rest retrieved from reference TRBV5-6 and TRBJ1-5, is DAGVTQSPTHLIKTRGQQVTLRCSPKSGHDTVSWYQQALGQGPQFIFQYYEEEERQRGNFPDRFSGHQFPNYSSELNVNALLLGDSALYLCASSLTVRDRPIVGNQPQHFGDGTRLSIL.

CDR3 nucleotides: TGCAGTGCTAGAGTATGGACAGGGACTCAGCCCCAGCATTTT. It encodes CSARVWTGTQPQHF. The rearrangement links TRBV20-1 to TRBJ1-5, with 8 bases matching TRBD1. Germline V lookup: CDR1 DFQATT, CDR2 SNEGSKA (reference sequence). Germline trimming cut 1 base from V and 6 bases from J; bases unmatched to any gene: 5. This CDR3 contains 14 residues.

This chain connects TRBV4-1 to TRBJ2-7; D perhaps matches TRBD1 (6 bases). CDR1 and CDR2 from the germline V gene are MGHRA and YSYEKL. Trimming left V 3 bases short and J 0 bases short, with 12 bases between. The CDR3 spans 15 residues. CDR3 nucleotides: TGCGCCAGCAGCCACGCGACAGGTTACTCCTACGAGCAGTACTTC. The encoded protein is CASSHATGYSYEQYF.

The chain recombines TRBV7-6 with TRBJ1-1; no definite D call. Trimming stripped 5 bases from V and 1 base from J, with 11 bases between. The CDR3 runs to 14 residues. CDR1 and CDR2 (germline): SGHVS, FNYEAQ. The CDR3 DNA is TGTGCCAGCAGCGTTGACCAGGCGAACACTGAAGCTTTCTTT. It yields the protein CASSVDQANTEAFF.

This clonotype was seen repeatedly, ten times or more. The chain carries TRBV12-3 or TRBV12-4 and TRBJ2-1, with D possibly being TRBD2 (6 bases). The CDR3 extends over 13 amino acids. V was clipped by 10 bases and J by 8 bases, with 18 bases between them. CDR3 nucleotide sequence: TGTGCCATTCAACGGGACTCCCTCTATGAGCAGTTCTTC. Encoded protein: CAIQRDSLYEQFF.

The chain joins TRBV6-2 or TRBV6-3 to TRBJ2-5; 10 nucleotides align to TRBD2. The V gene's germline CDR1 is MNHEY and CDR2 SVGEGT. The CDR3 runs to 18 residues. Trimming removed 5 bases from V and 2 bases from J; junction bases left unmatched: 14. CDR3 residues: CASSPPTGLAVGQETQYF. CDR3 DNA: TGTGCCAGCAGTCCCCCGACCGGACTAGCGGTTGGACAAGAGACCCAGTACTTC.

The chain joins TRBV19 to TRBJ2-1, with 11 nucleotides matching TRBD2. The CDR3 sequence is 16 residues long. V dropped 4 bases and J dropped 2; count of bases not matched to a gene: 4. Germline-derived CDR1 and CDR2 are LNHDA and SQIVND (reference sequence). In DNA, the CDR3 is TGTGCCAGTAGTACGACTAGCGGGGCCGCCTACAATGAGCAGTTCTTC. Protein: CASSTTSGAAYNEQFF.

The chain has TRBV7-9 and TRBJ1-4; TRBD1 aligns across 9 bases. CDR1 SEHNR and CDR2 FQNEAQ come from the germline V gene (reference sequence). The junction had 3 bases not matched to a gene; V was cut back by 4 bases and J by 0 bases. The CDR3 contains 16 residues. In DNA form, the CDR3 reads TGTGCCAGCAGCTGGGGACAGGGACCAACTAATGAAAAACTGTTTTTT. Protein sequence: CASSWGQGPTNEKLFF.

This chain links TRBV7-9 with TRBJ2-3; 7 nucleotides match TRBD2. Germline trimming cut 5 bases from V and 1 base from J; bases unmatched to any gene: 6. This CDR3 has 15 amino acids. In germline, CDR1 is SEHNR, CDR2 FQNEAQ (reference sequence). The CDR3 DNA sequence: TGTGCCAGCAGCCCCACCCGGGGGGGCACAGATACGCAGTATTTT. Protein sequence: CASSPTRGGTDTQYF.

The J gene is TRBJ1-1, the V gene TRBV29-1, with 8 bases fitting TRBD1. The germline gives CDR1 SQVTM, CDR2 ANQGSEA. The V gene end was trimmed by 8 bases and the J gene end by 5 bases; junction bases not matched to a gene: 16. This CDR3 is 15 amino acids long. The DNA of the CDR3 is TGCAGCACCTCTGAAGGACAGGGTTGGGGTACTGAAGCTTTCTTT. It encodes CSTSEGQGWGTEAFF.

The table lists this clonotype with a few counts. A much larger clone lies a single base off, so this may be a read error. The CDR3 protein is CASNPPGGSGNTLYF. CDR3 DNA: TGTGCCAGCAACCCCCCAGGGGGCTCTGGAAACACCCTATATTTT. V and J are TRBV12-3 or TRBV12-4 and TRBJ1-3; 8 nucleotides agree with TRBD1. The CDR3 length is 15 residues.

The V gene is TRBV3-1, the J gene TRBJ1-1, with D hard to call. The V end was cut by 1 base, the J end by 1 base, with 10 bases between. In germline, CDR1 is LGHDT, CDR2 YNNKEL (reference sequence). This CDR3 is built from 15 residues. CDR3 residues: CASSQGTLENTEAFF. The CDR3 DNA follows: TGTGCCAGCAGCCAAGGAACTCTCGAGAACACTGAAGCTTTCTTT. The full variable domain, with the rest looked up from reference TRBV3-1 and TRBJ1-1, is DTAVSQTPKYLVTQMGNDKSIKCEQNLGHDTMYWYKQDSKKFLKIMFSYNNKELIINETVPNRFSPKSPDKAHLNLHINSLELGDSAVYFCASSQGTLENTEAFFGQGTRLTVV.

The rearrangement joins TRBV12-3 or TRBV12-4 to TRBJ2-7; 7 positions match TRBD2. V lost 5 bases and J lost 2; bases outside the gene matches: 6. The CDR3 runs to 14 residues. The CDR3 DNA reads TGTGCCAGCAGTCCAAAGCGGGGTCCCTACGAGCAGTACTTC. Translated: CASSPKRGPYEQYF.

There are many counts of this clonotype. The chain carries TRBV11-3 and TRBJ2-3; D is possibly TRBD2 (5 bases). CDR1 and CDR2 from the germline V gene are SGHNT and YENEEA. The CDR3 spans 16 residues. The ends were cut back, 4 bases at V and 4 bases at J, with 18 bases in the middle. CDR3: CASSYAGGRIADTQYF. As DNA, the CDR3 is TGTGCCAGCAGCTATGCGGGCGGCCGGATCGCAGATACGCAGTATTTT.

This clonotype was observed a handful of times. The chain uses TRBV9 and TRBJ2-7; 11 bases line up with TRBD2. Germline V gene lookup returns CDR1 SGDLS and CDR2 YYNGEE. The CDR3 has 17 amino acids. V dropped 0 bases and J dropped 2; count of bases not matched to a gene: 7. The CDR3: CASSVGPGTSGTYEQYF. As DNA, the CDR3 is TGTGCCAGCAGCGTAGGACCCGGGACTAGCGGCACCTACGAGCAGTACTTC.

The CDR3 spells CAISEGSVSNQPQHF. CDR3 sequence (DNA): TGTGCCATCAGTGAGGGGTCGGTAAGCAATCAGCCCCAGCATTTT. The genes are TRBV10-3 and TRBJ1-5; D unresolved. The CDR3 is 15 amino acids. V lost 2 bases to trimming and J lost 1 base, with 9 bases between them. Germline V CDR1 and CDR2: ENHRY, SYGVKD.

This clonotype was found a few times. This chain joins TRBV12-3 or TRBV12-4 and TRBJ1-6, with a possible D match to TRBD1 (6 bases). This CDR3 is 14 amino acids long. Trimming removed 3 bases from V and 5 bases from J, with 8 bases in between. The CDR3 is CASSFRGDNSPLHF. CDR3 coding DNA: TGTGCCAGCAGTTTCAGGGGCGATAATTCACCCCTCCACTTT.

This clonotype was counted a few times. The V gene is TRBV6-1, the J gene TRBJ2-3; D may be TRBD2 (6 bases). This CDR3 has 13 amino acids. Trimming cost V 8 bases and J 5 bases, with 14 bases left between them. Germline assignment: CDR1 MNHNS and CDR2 SASEGT. Written as DNA, the CDR3 is TGTGCCAGCCGTGGGACTGGTAAAGATACGCAGTATTTT. This sequence encodes CASRGTGKDTQYF.

This sequence joins TRBV12-3 or TRBV12-4 and TRBJ1-5; D possibly corresponds to TRBD1 (5 bases). The CDR3 is made up of 14 amino acids. The V end was cut by 7 bases, the J end by 2 bases, with 12 bases between. The CDR3 bases are TGTGCCAGCACTTTCGGGGGGGGCAATCAGCCCCAGCATTTT. This encodes CASTFGGGNQPQHF.

This clonotype was detected only a few times. The rearrangement joins TRBV7-8 to TRBJ2-2; D gene uncertain. Germline V CDR1 and CDR2: SGHVS, FQNEAQ. This CDR3 region has 12 residues. This chain's CDR3 is CVLRFRPGELFF. CDR3 nucleotide sequence: TGTGTGCTGCGGTTTCGACCCGGGGAGCTGTTTTTT.

This clonotype was detected only once. This chain connects TRBV10-3 to TRBJ2-7, with D perhaps TRBD2 (5 bases). CDR3 length: 13 amino acids. CDR1 is ENHRY, CDR2 SYGVKD, per germline. The V and J ends lost 2 bases and 3 bases respectively, with 8 bases between them. The CDR3 nucleotides read TGTGCCATCAGTGAGCGGACTCTCTACGAGCAGTACTTC. It specifies CAISERTLYEQYF.